The 11 T cell receptor beta chains presented below share a single source sample, sequenced in a study of long-term antiretroviral therapy in people with HIV. The libraries were made with immunoSEQ v3.0 at survey level. Profiled with immunoSEQ multiplex PCR; TCRdb holds only in-frame clones, not every one. Of around 13,000 clones listed, approximately 80% were seen once; the top ten hold approximately 18%. The sample in question was unsorted PBMCs, obtained 0.5 years before starting antiretroviral therapy. The source is a woman aged 40 to 50 with HIV.

In this sample, this clone turned up a few times. The gene calls are TRBV7-9 and TRBJ2-2, with D unclear. V lost 2 bases and J 8 bases, leaving 3 bases between the germline ends. Germline V CDR1 and CDR2: SEHNR, FQNEAQ (reference sequence). The CDR3 runs to 11 residues. CDR3 sequence reads: CASSLFGELFF. The CDR3 DNA follows: TGTGCCAGCAGCTTATTTGGGGAGCTGTTTTTT.

The chain combines TRBV29-1 with TRBJ2-1; D unresolved. V was clipped by 1 base and J by 9 bases, with 7 bases between them. Germline V lookup: CDR1 SQVTM, CDR2 ANQGSEA. CDR3 size: 11 residues. CDR3 region: CSVEVYTEQFF. For the CDR3, the DNA is TGCAGCGTTGAAGTTTATACTGAGCAGTTCTTC.

The V and J genes are TRBV7-8 and TRBJ2-1, with TRBD2 matching over 8 bases. CDR3 length: 21 residues. CDR1 and CDR2 from the germline V gene are SGHVS and FQNEAQ. J lost 4 bases, V lost 4 bases, and 24 bases had no gene match. CDR3 DNA: TGTGCCAGCAGCTCCCATCTCATCCCATCTGGAGAGCGGGGGTTATACAATGAGCAGTTCTTC. Its translation is CASSSHLIPSGERGLYNEQFF.

The chain recombines TRBV10-2 with TRBJ2-1, with TRBD2 matching 9 bases. V gave up 4 bases and J gave up 8 bases; unmatched junction bases: 15. CDR1 and CDR2 (germline): WSHSY, SAAADI. This CDR3 contains 17 residues. CDR3 region: CASSAWGGREGQDEQFF. The CDR3, as DNA: TGCGCCAGCAGTGCCTGGGGGGGGCGGGAGGGCCAGGATGAGCAGTTCTTC.

This chain connects TRBV6-5 to TRBJ1-3; D remains unclear. Germline CDR1 and CDR2: MNHEY and SVGAGI. The CDR3 has 16 residues. V lost 0 bases to trimming and J lost 2 bases, with 11 bases between them. This chain's CDR3 is CASSYSGLLPGNTIYF. The CDR3 nucleotides are TGTGCCAGCAGTTACTCAGGCCTCCTACCTGGAAACACCATATATTTT.

The J gene is TRBJ1-2, the V gene TRBV14, with no clear D. The V gene's germline CDR1 is SGHDN and CDR2 FVKESK. Trimming left V 4 bases short and J 7 bases short, with 16 bases between. The CDR3 covers 14 residues. The CDR3 DNA is TGTGCCAGCAGCCTGATAAACGGGTATTCTGGCTACACCTTC. Amino acid sequence: CASSLINGYSGYTF.

The V and J genes are TRBV5-1 and TRBJ2-1; D is unclear. V gave up 3 bases and J gave up 4 bases, with 8 bases separating them. Per germline, CDR1 SGHRS and CDR2 YFSETQ. The CDR3 runs to 13 residues. In DNA, the CDR3 is TGCGCCAGCAGCTCCACCGGTTACAATGAGCAGTTCTTC. As protein: CASSSTGYNEQFF.

This clone is classed as medium-sized. The genes are TRBV27 and TRBJ2-7; TRBD1 might be the D (6 bases). CDR1 is MNHEY, CDR2 SMNVEV, per germline (reference sequence). V gave up 6 bases and J gave up 1 base, with 22 bases separating them. CDR3 length equals 17 residues. The CDR3 reads CASSLTGLSAISYEQYF. CDR3 coding DNA: TGTGCCAGCAGCCTGACAGGACTCTCGGCGATTTCCTACGAGCAGTACTTC.

J is TRBJ1-1 and V is TRBV18; no firm D call. CDR1 is KGHSH and CDR2 is LQKENI in the germline V gene. Trimming took 1 base from V and 5 from J, leaving 11 bases between them. This CDR3 region has 14 residues. CDR3 sequence reads: CASSPLDVDTEAFF. DNA of the CDR3: TGTGCCAGCTCACCACTCGATGTGGATACTGAAGCTTTCTTT.

The V call is TRBV30, the J call TRBJ1-2, with TRBD1 as a possible D gene (6 bases). The CDR3 contains 13 residues. V was clipped by 4 bases and J by 6 bases, with 15 bases between them. In germline, CDR1 is GTSNPN, CDR2 SVGIG (reference sequence). The DNA for the CDR3 is TGTGCCTGGAATCAGGGGCGGGAGGATGGCTACACCTTC. Protein product: CAWNQGREDGYTF.

This clone was seen once. V gene TRBV14 combines with J gene TRBJ1-2; D not certain. The germline gives CDR1 SGHDN, CDR2 FVKESK. This CDR3 is built from 16 residues. Trimming left V 4 bases short and J 4 bases short, with 19 bases between. The CDR3 bases are TGTGCCAGCAGCCCCCCCGGCAAGGGAATTAGCTATGGCTACACCTTC. Encoded protein: CASSPPGKGISYGYTF.